This is a list of T cell receptor beta chains from one sample in a study of Ad26.COV2.S vaccination and SARS-CoV-2 variants. Profiled with immunoSEQ multiplex PCR; TCRdb holds only in-frame clones, not every one. The data hold under 400,000 clones, with more than 75% observed a single time. The source was peripheral blood, collected in a trial of Ad26.COV2.S vaccine versus placebo. These receptors originate from a person aged 18 to 59 who received the Ad26.COV2.S COVID-19 vaccine or a placebo. Each CDR3 is given with its conserved first and last residue. The D gene is left open where the match is weak. The size field is filled for only some rows; it gives once, few, many or a size class.

J gene	V gene	CDR3 length	clone size	D gene	CDR3 protein	CDR3 DNA
TRBJ2-5	TRBV27	13	NA	NA	CASRHNDRETQYF	TGTGCCAGCAGACACAACGATAGGGAGACCCAGTACTTC
TRBJ2-7	TRBV5-1	15	NA	NA	CASRHRDTSSYEQYF	TGCGCCAGCAGGCACCGGGACACCAGCTCCTACGAGCAGTACTTC
TRBJ1-1	TRBV20-1	11	NA	NA	CLRGANTEAFF	TGCCTTAGGGGGGCGAACACTGAAGCTTTCTTT
TRBJ2-5	TRBV12-3/TRBV12-4	13	NA	NA	CASSFQGSETQYF	TGTGCCAGCAGTTTTCAGGGCTCCGAGACCCAGTACTTC
TRBJ1-3	TRBV9	18	NA	NA	CASSVALRGPGSGNTIYF	TGTGCCAGCAGCGTAGCTCTGCGGGGGCCTGGCTCTGGAAACACCATATATTTT
TRBJ2-5	TRBV9	14	once	NA	CASSGGSVQETQYF	TGTGCCAGCAGCGGGGGGTCGGTCCAAGAGACCCAGTACTTC
TRBJ2-2	TRBV7-8	13	NA	NA	CASSLEATGELFF	TGTGCCAGCAGCTTAGAAGCGACCGGGGAGCTGTTTTTT
TRBJ1-1	TRBV27	16	once	TRBD1	CASDLDRGRGGTEAFF	TGTGCCAGCGACCTAGACAGGGGCCGAGGGGGGACTGAAGCTTTCTTT
TRBJ2-5	TRBV27	14	NA	NA	CASSSRVRWETQYF	TGTGCCAGCAGTTCCCGTGTAAGGTGGGAGACCCAGTACTTC
TRBJ1-2	TRBV11-2	15	NA	NA	CASSLEAGSNYGYTF	TGTGCCAGCAGCTTAGAGGCAGGTTCTAACTATGGCTACACCTTC
TRBJ2-7	TRBV5-1	15	NA	NA	CASSLSRGFPYEQYF	TGCGCCAGCAGCTTGTCCCGGGGGTTCCCCTACGAGCAGTACTTC
TRBJ1-2	TRBV6-6	12	NA	NA	CASTGVPYGYTF	TGTGCCAGCACTGGGGTCCCCTATGGCTACACCTTC
TRBJ2-7	TRBV6-1	14	NA	NA	CASSELTGTYEQYF	TGTGCCAGCAGTGAACTCACAGGAACCTACGAGCAGTACTTC
TRBJ2-1	TRBV19	14	NA	TRBD1	CASSSGGAYNEQFF	TGTGCCAGTAGTTCAGGGGGCGCCTACAATGAGCAGTTCTTC
TRBJ2-1	TRBV11-2	18	NA	TRBD2	CASSLEFLRGGQYNEQFF	TGTGCCAGCAGCTTAGAATTTTTGCGGGGGGGCCAGTACAATGAGCAGTTCTTC
TRBJ2-7	TRBV30	11	NA	NA	CAWSVGNEQYF	TGTGCCTGGAGTGTAGGGAACGAGCAGTACTTC
TRBJ2-7	TRBV3-1/TRBV3-2	15	once	TRBD2	CASSQEGLAGDEQYF	TGTGCCAGCAGCCAAGAGGGACTAGCGGGGGATGAGCAGTACTTC
TRBJ1-2	TRBV9	15	NA	NA	CASSTEEGPQGGYTF	TGTGCCAGCAGCACCGAAGAGGGGCCGCAGGGGGGCTACACCTTC
TRBJ2-7	TRBV2	16	NA	TRBD2	CASSGLAKLLAYEQYF	TGTGCCAGCAGTGGACTAGCTAAGCTCCTAGCCTACGAGCAGTACTTC
TRBJ2-7	TRBV7-9	14	NA	NA	CASSYRWDSPEQYF	TGTGCCAGCAGCTATCGATGGGACTCCCCAGAGCAGTACTTC